The next 22 T cell receptor beta chains were all read from a single sample in a study of response to subunit inactivated influenza vaccine (dated by TCRdb to 2017 to 2018). Library construction relied on RT-PCR. The sequencer was an Illumina HiSeq 2500. Through fastp at Q25 and MiXCR, TCRdb rebuilt clones from the public reads, retaining in-frame beta chains. Every CDR3 protein is listed once, alongside the most common genes and DNA of its rows. This sample lists about 520,000 distinct CDR3 sequences; 7.2% were detected once. The top ten clones comprise 10% to 15% of the sample. Sequences were derived from PBMCs from blood, sampled roughly 24 months after vaccination. The receptor source for this set is a man aged 45 to 70 who received an inactivated influenza vaccine. Donor details come from another sample of the same person, matched by shared clones.

This clonotype has just a few counts. The DNA of the CDR3 is TGTGCCACCAGTGATCCTTCCGGGACAGGCTACGAGCAGTACTTC. Protein sequence: CATSDPSGTGYEQYF. This chain links TRBV24-1 with TRBJ2-7; 8 nucleotides align to TRBD1. In germline, CDR1 is KGHDR, CDR2 SFDVKD. This CDR3 region has 15 residues. V lost 3 bases and J lost 3; bases outside the gene matches: 6.

V usage is TRBV19 and J usage is TRBJ2-2; unclear D gene. This CDR3 comprises 15 residues. The V end lost 3 bases, the J end lost 2 bases, and 10 bases lay between the germline ends. CDR1 is LNHDA, CDR2 SQIVND, per germline (reference sequence). The CDR3 DNA reads TGTGCCAGTAGTATGGGCAGGCAAAACACCGGGGAGCTGTTTTTT. This translates into CASSMGRQNTGELFF.

This clonotype was observed at least ten times. The rearrangement uses TRBV6-5 and TRBJ2-2; weak D call: TRBD2 (6 bases). V gave up 0 bases and J gave up 12 bases, with 11 bases separating them. The CDR3 consists of 13 residues. Germline loops: CDR1 MNHEY, CDR2 SVGAGI. In DNA, the CDR3 is TGTGCCAGCAGTTACTCGATCCGGGAGAAGCTGTTTTTT. Translated, it gives CASSYSIREKLFF.

This clonotype was seen a handful of times. The J gene is TRBJ2-1, the V gene TRBV4-3; TRBD2 aligns across 8 bases. Germline V gene sequence: CDR1 LGHNA, CDR2 YSLEER. J was trimmed by 12 bases and V by 1 base; bases with no gene match: 17. There are 17 residues in the CDR3. The CDR3 is CASSQARTSSPVTWQFF. The CDR3, as DNA: TGCGCCAGCAGCCAAGCCCGGACTAGCAGCCCAGTGACGTGGCAGTTCTTC.

This clonotype was seen more than once but under ten times. The chain is built from TRBV29-1 and TRBJ2-7, with 9 positions matching TRBD2. The germline gives CDR1 SQVTM, CDR2 ANQGSEA. The trim removed 5 bases at V and 1 base at J, leaving 15 bases unmatched. The CDR3 extends over 17 amino acids. The CDR3 region is CSVLDSFRTSVSYEQYF. The CDR3 DNA follows: TGCAGCGTTCTCGACAGTTTCCGGACTAGCGTATCCTACGAGCAGTACTTC.

This clonotype has a handful of counts. This chain uses TRBV7-9 with TRBJ2-3; D unclear. Trimming pared 5 bases from V and 0 bases from J, leaving 15 bases between. The CDR3 contains 16 residues. CDR1 and CDR2 from the germline V gene are SEHNR and FQNEAQ (reference sequence). CDR3: CASSTRTAGSTDTQYF. The CDR3 coding sequence is TGTGCCAGCAGCACCAGGACCGCCGGAAGCACAGATACGCAGTATTTT.

Of note for this clonotype: A much larger clone differs by one base, so this may be a read error. The chain carries TRBV7-8 and TRBJ2-7; D call uncertain. The CDR3 length is 13 residues. CDR1 is SGHVS, CDR2 FQNEAQ, per germline. The CDR3 DNA is TGTGCCAGCAGCATGACTGTAAACTACAAGCAGTACTTC. This sequence encodes CASSMTVNYKQYF.

The chain joins TRBV21-1 to TRBJ1-1; the listed D gene, TRBD1, was not tested against the DNA. TRBV21-1 has pseudogene status. CDR3 length: 13 residues. CDR3: CASSNCGATEAFF. The CDR3 DNA reads TGTGCCAGCAGCAATTGTGGGGCCACTGAAGCTTTCTTT.

In its sample, this clonotype was seen a few times. The chain combines TRBV7-9 with TRBJ1-1; D is ambiguous. There are 15 residues in the CDR3. The ends were cut back, 4 bases at V and 4 bases at J, with 16 bases in the middle. Per the germline V gene, CDR1 is SEHNR and CDR2 is FQNEAQ (reference sequence). CDR3 bases: TGTGCCAGCAGCTCCCAAACGACCGCGTTCACTGAAGCTTTCTTT. Its translation is CASSSQTTAFTEAFF. Complete variable domain (other parts from reference TRBV7-9 and TRBJ1-1): DTGVSQNPRHKITKRGQNVTFRCDPISEHNRLYWYRQTLGQGPEFLTYFQNEAQLEKSRLLSDRFSAERPKGSFSTLEIQRTEQGDSAMYLCASSSQTTAFTEAFFGQGTRLTVV.

This clonotype turned up a few times. A single base separates this from a much larger clone, so it may be a read error. The chain couples TRBV27 to TRBJ2-2; the D is unclear. CDR1 is MNHEY, CDR2 SMNVEV, per germline (reference sequence). V was cut by 7 bases and J by 4 bases, with 4 bases left in between. The CDR3 has 11 residues. The CDR3 here is CASTGTGELFF. In DNA, the CDR3 is TGTGCCAGCACCGGCACCGGGGAGCTGTTTTTT.

The CDR3 DNA reads TGCGCCAGCAGCTTGGTGGAAGGGGCAGATACGCAGTATTTT. It codes for CASSLVEGADTQYF. The V and J genes are TRBV5-1 and TRBJ2-3, with D tentatively TRBD1 (5 bases). V shed 0 bases and J shed 4 bases, with 9 bases lying between them. The CDR3 is 14 residues long. The germline V gene has CDR1 SGHRS and CDR2 YFSETQ.

The rearrangement links TRBV20-1 to TRBJ2-5, with TRBD2 identical over 8 bases. The germline CDR1 and CDR2 sequences are DFQATT and SNEGSKA (reference sequence). The junction had 8 bases not matched to a gene; V was cut back by 3 bases and J by 2 bases. This CDR3 comprises 15 residues. The CDR3 nucleotides read TGCAGTGCTAGGTCCAGCGGGGGATATCAAGAGACCCAGTACTTC. It codes for CSARSSGGYQETQYF.

This clonotype was recorded a few times. This chain links TRBV4-3 with TRBJ1-2; D is unresolved. This CDR3 comprises 16 residues. Per the germline V gene, CDR1 is LGHNA and CDR2 is YSLEER. V dropped 0 bases and J dropped 4 bases, with 15 bases sitting between them. CDR3: CASSQDWRATAYGYTF. The CDR3 coding sequence is TGCGCCAGCAGCCAAGATTGGCGTGCGACGGCCTATGGCTACACCTTC.

This clonotype was seen repeatedly, ten times or more. The chain carries TRBV7-8 and TRBJ2-7; D gene unclear. The CDR3 covers 13 residues. CDR1 SGHVS and CDR2 FQNEAQ come from the germline V gene. V shed 5 bases and J shed 2 bases, with 10 bases lying between them. CDR3 in amino acids: CASSPFGAYEQYF. Written as DNA, the CDR3 is TGTGCCAGCAGCCCGTTTGGGGCCTACGAGCAGTACTTC.

This clonotype was seen ten or more times. This chain joins TRBV29-1 and TRBJ2-7, with D perhaps TRBD1 (5 bases). The ends were cut back, 0 bases at V and 3 bases at J, with 12 bases in the middle. Germline V gene data show CDR1 as SQVTM and CDR2 as ANQGSEA. The CDR3 has 14 residues. In nucleotides, the CDR3 is TGCAGCGTTGAAGATCGGAGCCAGGGCTACGAGCAGTACTTC. This gives the protein CSVEDRSQGYEQYF.

The chain has TRBV25-1 and TRBJ2-3, with 9 bases lining up with TRBD1. The V and J ends lost 2 bases and 1 base, in that order; junction bases with no gene match: 7. The germline V gene encodes CDR1 MGHDK and CDR2 SYGVNS. The CDR3 has 17 amino acids. CDR3 nucleotides: TGTGCCAGCAGTGAAACCGGGACAGGGTTTGGCACAGATACGCAGTATTTT. Translated: CASSETGTGFGTDTQYF.

A few counts support this clonotype. The gene calls are TRBV20-1 and TRBJ2-5; no clear D gene. Trimming stripped 4 bases from V and 4 bases from J, with 16 bases between. CDR3 length: 14 residues. The germline V gene has CDR1 DFQATT and CDR2 SNEGSKA (reference sequence). This chain's CDR3 is CSATREPGLETQYF. For the CDR3, the DNA is TGCAGTGCTACCCGAGAGCCAGGTCTAGAGACCCAGTACTTC.

The CDR3 DNA follows: TGCGCCAGCAGCCAAGATATTTCGGGGGGCTACTACGAGCAGTACTTC. Protein product: CASSQDISGGYYEQYF. The genes are TRBV4-3 and TRBJ2-7; D possibly corresponds to TRBD2 (7 bases). The CDR3 has 16 amino acids. CDR1 is LGHNA, CDR2 YSLEER, per germline. V gave up 0 bases and J gave up 3 bases, with 15 bases separating them.

This clonotype was seen repeatedly, ten times or more. The chain has TRBV12-3 or TRBV12-4 and TRBJ2-3; D might be TRBD1 (5 bases). Trimming removed 5 bases from V and 2 bases from J, with 14 bases in between. CDR3 size: 15 residues. CDR3 bases: TGTGCCAGCAGTCCGGGTTCAGGGATCACAGATACGCAGTATTTT. Translated, it gives CASSPGSGITDTQYF.

This clonotype was counted many times. This rearrangement joins TRBV5-1 to TRBJ2-3; D uncertain. This CDR3 comprises 12 residues. The V gene lost 4 bases and the J gene lost 3 bases, with 6 bases spanning the gap. Germline lookup yields CDR1 SGHRS and CDR2 YFSETQ. CDR3 DNA: TGCGCCAGCAGCGAAACGACAGATACGCAGTATTTT. It yields the protein CASSETTDTQYF.

There are many counts of this clonotype. The CDR3 is CASSFDRDRTYEQYF. As DNA, the CDR3 is TGTGCCAGCAGCTTTGATCGGGACCGTACCTACGAGCAGTACTTC. The genes are TRBV5-6 and TRBJ2-7; TRBD1 or TRBD2 may be the D gene (5 bases each). This CDR3 is built from 15 residues. Per the germline V gene, CDR1 is SGHDT and CDR2 is YYEEEE. The ends were cut back, 2 bases at V and 2 bases at J, with 14 bases in the middle.

This clonotype was observed a few times. V usage is TRBV7-8 and J usage is TRBJ2-7; the D gene could be TRBD1 or TRBD2 (5 bases each). The CDR3 has 14 residues. CDR1 is SGHVS and CDR2 is FQNEAQ in the germline V gene. V lost 2 bases and J lost 5, with 13 bases in between. The CDR3 sequence is CASSLRAGTHEQYF. CDR3 nucleotides: TGTGCCAGCAGCTTAAGGGCAGGGACCCACGAGCAGTACTTC.